The 25 T cell receptor beta chains given below trace back to one sample, sequenced in a study of T-cell reconstitution after alpha-beta-depleted transplantation in children. For TCRbeta, the library was prepared with unique molecular identifiers. TCRdb re-derived calls from the PCR reads in MiXCR, one entry per CDR3 protein. The data hold 530,000 or so distinct CDR3 sequences, with roughly a quarter observed a single time. Sequences were derived from PBMCs, sampled before TCRalphabeta/CD19-depleted stem cell transplant. The receptors shown here come from a boy under two years old with Wiskott-Aldrich syndrome, due to receive a stem cell transplant.

The sample holds a few counts of this clonotype. The chain joins TRBV6-5 to TRBJ1-2; D not certain. V lost 0 bases to trimming and J lost 7 bases, with 15 bases between them. This CDR3 region has 15 residues. Germline lookup yields CDR1 MNHEY and CDR2 SVGAGI. In nucleotides, the CDR3 is TGTGCCAGCAGTTACTCGAAGACCGGTCTGAGTGGCTACACCTTC. Encoded protein: CASSYSKTGLSGYTF.

The V and J genes are TRBV2 and TRBJ2-7, with TRBD2 matching 12 bases. The CDR3 is 14 residues long. J lost 3 bases, V lost 7 bases, and 4 bases had no gene match. CDR1 is SNHLY, CDR2 FYNNEI, per germline. The CDR3 sequence is CASNGLAGSYEQYF. The CDR3 coding sequence is TGTGCCAGCAACGGACTAGCGGGGAGCTACGAGCAGTACTTC. Full variable domain (remainder filled in from reference TRBV2 and TRBJ2-7): EPEVTQTPSHQVTQMGQEVILRCVPISNHLYFYWYRQILGQKVEFLVSFYNNEISEKSEIFDDQFSVERPDGSNFTLKIRSTKLEDSAMYFCASNGLAGSYEQYFGPGTRLTVT.

The chain recombines TRBV28 with TRBJ2-2; possibly TRBD2 for D (6 bases). Germline assignment: CDR1 MDHEN and CDR2 SYDVKM. Trimming removed 6 bases at V and 8 bases at J, with 19 bases between. This CDR3 has 15 residues. CDR3 residues: CASSLIGGWLGELFF. In nucleotides, the CDR3 is TGTGCCAGCAGCCTCATCGGGGGTTGGTTGGGGGAGCTGTTTTTT.

CDR3 DNA: TGCGCCAGCAGCTCCCTATCGGGGATGGGGGACAATGAGCAGTTCTTC. Protein product: CASSSLSGMGDNEQFF. The chain has TRBV5-1 and TRBJ2-1; tentatively, D is TRBD1 or TRBD2 (5 bases each). Trimming shortened V by 3 bases and J by 5 bases, and 18 bases separated the two germline ends. The germline V gene encodes CDR1 SGHRS and CDR2 YFSETQ. The CDR3 extends over 16 amino acids.

This chain joins TRBV5-1 and TRBJ2-5; no firm D call. CDR1 is SGHRS, CDR2 YFSETQ, per germline. Trimming left V 3 bases short and J 5 bases short, with 11 bases between. This CDR3 contains 13 residues. CDR3: CASSYGVRETQYF. The CDR3 coding sequence is TGCGCCAGCAGCTACGGAGTGAGGGAGACCCAGTACTTC.

This rearrangement joins TRBV18 to TRBJ2-5; no clear D gene. The CDR3 sequence is 13 residues long. CDR1 and CDR2 from the germline V gene are KGHSH and LQKENI. The ends were cut back, 3 bases at V and 1 base at J, with 6 bases in the middle. The CDR3 bases are TGTGCCAGCTCACCCACAGCCCAAGAGACCCAGTACTTC. Protein product: CASSPTAQETQYF.

The chain carries TRBV7-2 and TRBJ2-5, with D perhaps matching TRBD2 (6 bases). CDR1 is SGHTA and CDR2 is FQGNSA in the germline V gene. V was pared by 5 bases and J by 2 bases, with 12 bases between. The CDR3 sequence is 14 residues long. The CDR3 region has the DNA TGTGCCAGCAGCCGAACCCGGGGGCAAGAGACCCAGTACTTC. Translating gives CASSRTRGQETQYF.

This clonotype has a single count. The chain carries TRBV7-3 and TRBJ2-1; 7 bases agree with TRBD2. There are 17 residues in the CDR3. The trim removed 2 bases at V and 0 bases at J, leaving 7 bases unmatched. Germline loops: CDR1 SGHTA, CDR2 FQGTGA. The CDR3: CASSLFGRGSSYNEQFF. CDR3 sequence (DNA): TGTGCCAGCAGCTTATTCGGGCGGGGGAGCTCCTACAATGAGCAGTTCTTC.

This clonotype appeared a few times. The chain uses TRBV5-1 and TRBJ1-4, with unresolved D. This CDR3 contains 15 residues. Per the germline V gene, CDR1 is SGHRS and CDR2 is YFSETQ. V lost 0 bases and J 0 bases, leaving 6 bases between the germline ends. CDR3 amino acids: CASSLVSPTNEKLFF. The CDR3 DNA reads TGCGCCAGCAGCTTGGTCAGCCCAACTAATGAAAAACTGTTTTTT.

The chain joins TRBV7-9 to TRBJ2-2; TRBD2 aligns across 13 bases. Trimming at V came to 4 bases and at J to 6 bases, leaving 5 bases not matched to a gene. The CDR3 totals 16 residues. In germline, CDR1 is SEHNR, CDR2 FQNEAQ (reference sequence). This chain's CDR3 is CASSSPLAGGPGELFF. CDR3 DNA: TGTGCCAGCAGCTCCCCACTAGCGGGAGGGCCCGGGGAGCTGTTTTTT. Using reference TRBV7-9 and TRBJ2-2 for the parts outside the CDR3, the full variable domain is DTGVSQNPRHKITKRGQNVTFRCDPISEHNRLYWYRQTLGQGPEFLTYFQNEAQLEKSRLLSDRFSAERPKGSFSTLEIQRTEQGDSAMYLCASSSPLAGGPGELFFGEGSRLTVL.

This clonotype came up a few times. This rearrangement joins TRBV20-1 to TRBJ2-5; D is perhaps TRBD1 or TRBD2 (5 bases each). CDR3 length equals 14 residues. In germline, CDR1 is DFQATT, CDR2 SNEGSKA (reference sequence). The V and J ends lost 5 bases and 4 bases respectively, with 17 bases between them. The CDR3 DNA sequence: TGCAGTGCTGCCGGGACCAGGAGGAGAGAGACCCAGTACTTC. It codes for CSAAGTRRRETQYF.

The rearrangement links TRBV20-1 to TRBJ2-1; D is undetermined. Trimming cost V 6 bases and J 1 base, with 16 bases left between them. This CDR3 is 15 amino acids long. The germline V gene has CDR1 DFQATT and CDR2 SNEGSKA (reference sequence). CDR3 region: CSARPPGWSYNEQFF. DNA of the CDR3: TGCAGTGCAAGACCACCCGGGTGGTCCTACAATGAGCAGTTCTTC.

The chain joins TRBV2 to TRBJ2-5; D is possibly TRBD2 (6 bases). CDR1 is SNHLY and CDR2 is FYNNEI in the germline V gene. The V end lost 7 bases, the J end lost 4 bases, and 10 bases lay between the germline ends. The CDR3 sequence is 12 residues long. As DNA, the CDR3 is TGTGCCAGCACCCCGGGAGCAGAGACCCAGTACTTC. Amino acids: CASTPGAETQYF.

This clonotype was found many times. This chain connects TRBV12-3 or TRBV12-4 to TRBJ1-4, with a possible D match to TRBD1 (6 bases). The CDR3 runs to 14 residues. V lost 2 bases and J lost 5, with 9 bases in between. CDR3 sequence reads: CASSLNRENEKLFF. Written as DNA, the CDR3 is TGTGCCAGCAGTTTAAACAGGGAGAATGAAAAACTGTTTTTT.

The rearrangement links TRBV7-8 to TRBJ1-5, with TRBD1 as a possible D gene (5 bases). V dropped 1 base and J dropped 6 bases, with 13 bases sitting between them. Looked up from germline, CDR1 is SGHVS and CDR2 is FQNEAQ. The CDR3 totals 15 residues. Written as DNA, the CDR3 is TGTGCCAGCAGCTTAGAGGCAGGGACTAGTCAGCCCCAGCATTTT. It encodes CASSLEAGTSQPQHF.

This clonotype showed up just a few times. The chain has TRBV6-1 and TRBJ2-7; D possibly corresponds to TRBD1 (5 bases). Germline V gene lookup returns CDR1 MNHNS and CDR2 SASEGT. Deletions cut 6 bases from V and 0 bases from J, with 12 bases between. The CDR3 length is 14 residues. CDR3: CASRRGYSSYEQYF. In DNA form, the CDR3 reads TGTGCCAGCAGAAGGGGCTATTCCTCCTACGAGCAGTACTTC.

The V gene is TRBV20-1, the J gene TRBJ2-7; the D gene is possibly TRBD2 (6 bases). The germline V gene has CDR1 DFQATT and CDR2 SNEGSKA (reference sequence). The CDR3 runs to 12 residues. Trimming took 3 bases from V and 3 from J, leaving 9 bases between them. In DNA form, the CDR3 reads TGCAGTGCTAGTCTAGCGAGCTACGAGCAGTACTTC. It specifies CSASLASYEQYF.

This clonotype was detected a few times. This CDR3 reads CSAGQGSSTDTQYF. The CDR3 nucleotides are TGCAGCGCCGGACAGGGATCCAGCACAGATACGCAGTATTTT. The chain is built from TRBV29-1 and TRBJ2-3; 8 bases agree with TRBD1. V dropped 7 bases and J dropped 0; count of bases not matched to a gene: 6. This CDR3 spans 14 amino acids. Germline loops: CDR1 SQVTM, CDR2 ANQGSEA.

V gene TRBV5-1 combines with J gene TRBJ2-3; TRBD2 aligns across 13 bases. V trimming: 3 bases; J trimming: 6 bases; junction bases outside the gene matches: 4. The CDR3 is 15 amino acids. Germline V lookup: CDR1 SGHRS, CDR2 YFSETQ. CDR3 in DNA: TGCGCCAGCAGCTCCGGGACTAGCGGGATTGATACGCAGTATTTT. Its translation is CASSSGTSGIDTQYF.

The chain uses TRBV20-1 and TRBJ2-1; a weak D match, TRBD2 (6 bases). The germline gives CDR1 DFQATT, CDR2 SNEGSKA (reference sequence). This CDR3 region has 13 residues. V was trimmed by 6 bases and J by 9 bases, leaving 18 bases between them. The chain's CDR3 is CSAIRDSGIEQFF. In nucleotides, the CDR3 is TGCAGTGCAATCCGGGACTCCGGGATTGAGCAGTTCTTC.

In its sample, this clonotype was seen once. V and J are TRBV20-1 and TRBJ1-5; 7 positions agree with TRBD1. Trimming took 6 bases from V and 4 from J; bases not matched to a gene: 12. The germline CDR1 and CDR2 sequences are DFQATT and SNEGSKA (reference sequence). The CDR3 has 15 residues. The CDR3 sequence is CSATDSGTANQPQHF. CDR3 in DNA: TGCAGTGCCACTGATTCCGGGACAGCTAATCAGCCCCAGCATTTT.

This clonotype was found a few times. The gene calls are TRBV12-3 or TRBV12-4 and TRBJ1-1; D unclear. CDR3 length equals 15 residues. The V gene lost 8 bases and the J gene lost 0 bases, with 16 bases spanning the gap. As DNA, the CDR3 is TGTGCCAGCCACCTCAACGGCTTCATGAACACTGAAGCTTTCTTT. It encodes CASHLNGFMNTEAFF.

The J gene is TRBJ1-5, the V gene TRBV12-3 or TRBV12-4; no clear D gene. V lost 3 bases and J lost 7, with 13 bases in between. This CDR3 is 14 amino acids long. CDR3 nucleotide sequence: TGTGCCAGCAGTTTGGACCCGCTATTCCAGCCCCAGCATTTT. Amino acids: CASSLDPLFQPQHF.

The chain uses TRBV12-3 or TRBV12-4 and TRBJ2-1; 8 positions match TRBD2. The CDR3 sequence is 16 residues long. V lost 5 bases, J lost 4 bases, and 10 bases stayed unmatched. CDR3 sequence: CASSDPGTRLYNEQFF. DNA for the CDR3: TGTGCCAGCAGTGACCCCGGGACTAGACTTTACAATGAGCAGTTCTTC.

In its sample, this clonotype was seen a few times. The chain recombines TRBV10-2 with TRBJ1-2; D unresolved. CDR3 size: 14 residues. Germline V CDR1 and CDR2: WSHSY, SAAADI. Trimming took 7 bases from V and 4 from J, leaving 16 bases between them. The CDR3 loop reads CASTEGIESYGYTF. The CDR3 DNA follows: TGCGCCAGCACCGAGGGCATAGAAAGCTATGGCTACACCTTC.